This T cell receptor beta chain was found in a study of radiation and T cells in renal cell carcinoma. Time point indicated: blood 2 weeks post-SBRT. Treatment indicated: 15 Gy SBRT to primary tumor, nephrectomy 4 weeks later. The data were produced by immunoSEQ multiplex PCR, yet TCRdb's version contains in-frame clones alone and is incomplete. The table lists 120,000 or so clones, approximately 85% of them singletons. The CDR3 runs 15 residues. The V segment lost 4 bases and the J segment 5 bases; nucleotides outside the gene matches: 10. Per germline, CDR1 SGHTA and CDR2 FQGNSA. This clone was detected only a few times.

This clonotype was obtained from a man aged 45-60 years with renal cell carcinoma. The chain has TRBV7-2 and TRBJ1-2; 7 bases are shared with TRBD1. Material: blood, obtained from a patient whose treatment included radiotherapy and nephrectomy. The CDR3 reads CASSSHQTGSYGYTF. For the CDR3, the DNA is TGTGCCAGCAGCTCTCATCAGACAGGGTCTTATGGCTACACCTTC.